A selection of T cell receptor beta chains follows, all from one sample in a study of T cells in narcolepsy. Profiling relied on immunoSEQ multiplex PCR, and the TCRdb table lists in-frame clones only, not all of them. The repertoire holds fewer than 40,000 clones, with over 80% as singletons. The sequenced sample was memory (CD45RA-) CD4+ T cells from blood. These receptors originate from a human donor in good health. Both conserved end residues are part of each CDR3. Fields, in order: clone size, V gene, J gene, D gene, CDR3 protein, CDR3 DNA. D genes are given only for firm matches. Expanded clones get a size class; other rows say once, few or many, or leave the size out.

clone size: .
V gene: TRBV30
J gene: TRBJ1-2
D gene: .
CDR3 protein: CAWSHFSNYGYTF
CDR3 DNA: TGTGCCTGGAGTCATTTCTCTAACTATGGCTACACCTTC

clone size: medium-sized
V gene: TRBV6-1
J gene: TRBJ1-5
D gene: .
CDR3 protein: CASGTGQPQHF
CDR3 DNA: TGTGCCAGCGGCACGGGGCAGCCCCAGCATTTT

clone size: .
V gene: TRBV6-5
J gene: TRBJ2-7
D gene: .
CDR3 protein: CASSYHATPGGDEQYF
CDR3 DNA: TGTGCCAGCAGTTACCATGCCACACCCGGAGGGGACGAGCAGTACTTC

clone size: few
V gene: TRBV7-9
J gene: TRBJ2-3
D gene: .
CDR3 protein: CASSAGRNTDTQYF
CDR3 DNA: TGTGCCAGCAGCGCCGGCCGTAACACAGATACGCAGTATTTT

clone size: .
V gene: TRBV7-2
J gene: TRBJ2-5
D gene: .
CDR3 protein: CASSFKETQYF
CDR3 DNA: TGTGCCAGCAGCTTTAAAGAGACCCAGTACTTC

clone size: .
V gene: TRBV6-5
J gene: TRBJ1-1
D gene: TRBD1
CDR3 protein: CASSKYRGRTEAFF
CDR3 DNA: TGTGCCAGCAGTAAATACAGGGGGCGCACTGAAGCTTTCTTT

clone size: .
V gene: TRBV9
J gene: TRBJ2-1
D gene: TRBD2
CDR3 protein: CASTRGGGHNEQFF
CDR3 DNA: TGTGCCAGCACCAGAGGCGGGGGGCATAATGAGCAGTTCTTC

clone size: .
V gene: TRBV19
J gene: TRBJ2-2
D gene: .
CDR3 protein: CASSRFQNGELFF
CDR3 DNA: TGTGCCAGTAGTCGTTTCCAGAACGGGGAGCTGTTTTTT

clone size: .
V gene: TRBV28
J gene: TRBJ1-5
D gene: .
CDR3 protein: CASSFRATEPQHF
CDR3 DNA: TGTGCCAGCAGTTTTCGGGCGACAGAGCCCCAGCATTTT

clone size: .
V gene: TRBV18
J gene: TRBJ1-2
D gene: .
CDR3 protein: CASSPPSRDGYTF
CDR3 DNA: TGTGCCAGCTCACCACCGTCCAGGGATGGCTACACCTTC

clone size: .
V gene: TRBV11-2
J gene: TRBJ2-3
D gene: .
CDR3 protein: CASSLSPSTDTQYF
CDR3 DNA: TGTGCCAGCAGCTTAAGTCCCAGCACAGATACGCAGTATTTT

clone size: .
V gene: TRBV28
J gene: TRBJ1-2
D gene: .
CDR3 protein: CASSLEQGIYGYTF
CDR3 DNA: TGTGCCAGCAGTTTAGAGCAGGGAATATATGGCTACACCTTC

clone size: once
V gene: TRBV5-1
J gene: TRBJ2-3
D gene: TRBD1
CDR3 protein: CASSLEDRGVDTQYF
CDR3 DNA: TGCGCCAGCAGCTTGGAAGACAGGGGCGTGGATACGCAGTATTTT

clone size: .
V gene: TRBV18
J gene: TRBJ2-1
D gene: TRBD1
CDR3 protein: CASSSAGTGGYNEQFF
CDR3 DNA: TGTGCCAGCTCTTCGGCCGGGACAGGGGGCTACAATGAGCAGTTCTTC

clone size: .
V gene: TRBV5-1
J gene: TRBJ2-2
D gene: TRBD2
CDR3 protein: CASSSGTRNTGELFF
CDR3 DNA: TGCGCCAGCAGCTCCGGGACTAGAAACACCGGGGAGCTGTTTTTT

clone size: once
V gene: TRBV28
J gene: TRBJ2-1
D gene: TRBD1
CDR3 protein: CASSSPGQVTNEQFF
CDR3 DNA: TGTGCCAGCAGTTCCCCGGGACAGGTTACCAATGAGCAGTTCTTC

clone size: .
V gene: TRBV5-4
J gene: TRBJ1-2
D gene: TRBD1
CDR3 protein: CASSPGTDSPGRYGYTF
CDR3 DNA: TGTGCCAGCAGCCCCGGGACAGACTCCCCCGGCCGCTATGGCTACACCTTC

clone size: .
V gene: TRBV2
J gene: TRBJ1-5
D gene: .
CDR3 protein: CASMPDSNQPQHF
CDR3 DNA: TGTGCCAGCATGCCAGATAGCAATCAGCCCCAGCATTTT

clone size: .
V gene: TRBV7-8
J gene: TRBJ2-6
D gene: TRBD1
CDR3 protein: CASSPPPGGDLSGANVLTF
CDR3 DNA: TGTGCCAGCAGCCCCCCCCCAGGGGGCGATTTATCTGGGGCCAACGTCCTGACTTTC

clone size: once
V gene: TRBV29-1
J gene: TRBJ2-1
D gene: .
CDR3 protein: CSVEGGRSSYNEQFF
CDR3 DNA: TGCAGCGTTGAAGGGGGTAGGAGCTCCTACAATGAGCAGTTCTTC

clone size: few
V gene: TRBV7-9
J gene: TRBJ1-5
D gene: TRBD1
CDR3 protein: CASSLTSGQFNQPQHF
CDR3 DNA: TGTGCCAGCAGCTTGACGTCGGGACAGTTCAATCAGCCCCAGCATTTT

clone size: .
V gene: TRBV20-1
J gene: TRBJ2-3
D gene: .
CDR3 protein: CSAVSTDTQYF
CDR3 DNA: TGCAGTGCAGTCAGCACAGATACGCAGTATTTT

clone size: .
V gene: TRBV5-1
J gene: TRBJ2-2
D gene: TRBD2
CDR3 protein: CASSRTGLATTGELFF
CDR3 DNA: TGCGCCAGCAGCCGTACGGGACTAGCGACCACCGGGGAGCTGTTTTTT

clone size: once
V gene: TRBV2
J gene: TRBJ1-1
D gene: .
CDR3 protein: CASSEVGTEAFF
CDR3 DNA: TGTGCCAGCAGTGAAGTGGGGACTGAAGCTTTCTTT

clone size: .
V gene: TRBV11-3
J gene: TRBJ1-4
D gene: TRBD1
CDR3 protein: CASSLSRGRITNEKLFF
CDR3 DNA: TGTGCCAGCAGCTTATCCAGGGGGCGCATTACTAATGAAAAACTGTTTTTT

clone size: .
V gene: TRBV9
J gene: TRBJ1-6
D gene: .
CDR3 protein: CASSVQGRDSPLHF
CDR3 DNA: TGTGCCAGCAGCGTGCAGGGTCGAGATTCACCCCTCCACTTT

clone size: .
V gene: TRBV2
J gene: TRBJ2-3
D gene: TRBD2
CDR3 protein: CASRVERGKVPRYTDTQYF
CDR3 DNA: TGTGCCAGCAGGGTCGAGCGGGGGAAAGTACCTAGATACACAGATACGCAGTATTTT

clone size: .
V gene: TRBV14
J gene: TRBJ1-6
D gene: .
CDR3 protein: CASSPTTYNSPLHF
CDR3 DNA: TGTGCCAGCAGTCCGACGACCTATAATTCACCCCTCCACTTT

clone size: .
V gene: TRBV29-1
J gene: TRBJ2-7
D gene: .
CDR3 protein: CSVAGQNHYEQYF
CDR3 DNA: TGCAGCGTAGCGGGACAGAATCACTACGAGCAGTACTTC

clone size: .
V gene: TRBV5-4
J gene: TRBJ1-2
D gene: .
CDR3 protein: CASSLTSRDHGYTF
CDR3 DNA: TGTGCCAGCAGCCTTACGTCGAGAGATCATGGCTACACCTTC

clone size: .
V gene: TRBV30
J gene: TRBJ1-3
D gene: .
CDR3 protein: CAWSVLAGNTIYF
CDR3 DNA: TGTGCCTGGAGTGTACTGGCTGGAAACACCATATATTTT

clone size: .
V gene: TRBV11-2
J gene: TRBJ1-1
D gene: .
CDR3 protein: CASSWVKGQLGTEAFF
CDR3 DNA: TGTGCCAGCAGCTGGGTTAAGGGACAACTAGGGACTGAAGCTTTCTTT

clone size: .
V gene: TRBV7-6
J gene: TRBJ2-3
D gene: .
CDR3 protein: CASSLAQDTQYF
CDR3 DNA: TGTGCCAGCAGCTTAGCGCAAGATACGCAGTATTTT

clone size: .
V gene: TRBV5-8
J gene: TRBJ1-5
D gene: TRBD1
CDR3 protein: CASRPNDRGDNQPQHF
CDR3 DNA: TGTGCCAGCAGGCCTAACGACAGGGGCGACAATCAGCCCCAGCATTTT

clone size: .
V gene: TRBV7-2
J gene: TRBJ1-2
D gene: .
CDR3 protein: CASSPGTSHYGYTF
CDR3 DNA: TGTGCCAGCAGCCCCGGTACAAGCCACTATGGCTACACCTTC

clone size: once
V gene: TRBV5-4
J gene: TRBJ2-3
D gene: TRBD2
CDR3 protein: CASSLAPSGGPHLTQYF
CDR3 DNA: TGTGCCAGCAGCTTGGCCCCTAGCGGGGGCCCACATCTGACGCAGTATTTT

clone size: .
V gene: TRBV4-2
J gene: TRBJ1-3
D gene: .
CDR3 protein: CASSQGSYSGNTIYF
CDR3 DNA: TGTGCCAGCAGCCAAGGCAGCTACTCTGGAAACACCATATATTTT

clone size: .
V gene: TRBV5-6
J gene: TRBJ2-5
D gene: .
CDR3 protein: CASSSASVGETQYF
CDR3 DNA: TGTGCCAGCAGTTCCGCTAGCGTGGGGGAGACCCAGTACTTC

clone size: once
V gene: TRBV11-2
J gene: TRBJ1-3
D gene: TRBD1
CDR3 protein: CASSLDPTFYRGRSGNTIYF
CDR3 DNA: TGTGCCAGCAGCTTAGATCCCACCTTTTACAGGGGCCGCTCTGGAAACACCATATATTTT

clone size: .
V gene: TRBV9
J gene: TRBJ1-1
D gene: .
CDR3 protein: CASRPLGTNTEAFF
CDR3 DNA: TGTGCCAGCAGACCCCTGGGGACAAACACTGAAGCTTTCTTT

clone size: .
V gene: TRBV18
J gene: TRBJ1-5
D gene: TRBD1
CDR3 protein: CASSPFRGDQPQHF
CDR3 DNA: TGTGCCAGCTCACCATTCAGGGGGGATCAGCCCCAGCATTTT

clone size: once
V gene: TRBV5-1
J gene: TRBJ2-3
D gene: TRBD2
CDR3 protein: CASSGSGGLRTDTQYF
CDR3 DNA: TGCGCCAGCAGCGGCAGCGGGGGCCTCCGCACAGATACGCAGTATTTT

clone size: once
V gene: TRBV6-5
J gene: TRBJ1-2
D gene: TRBD1
CDR3 protein: CASSLQGWNGYTF
CDR3 DNA: TGTGCCAGCAGCTTACAGGGGTGGAATGGCTACACCTTC

clone size: few
V gene: TRBV28
J gene: TRBJ1-5
D gene: .
CDR3 protein: CASKSIASGQPQHF
CDR3 DNA: TGTGCCAGCAAATCTATAGCATCGGGTCAGCCCCAGCATTTT

clone size: .
V gene: TRBV20-1
J gene: TRBJ1-6
D gene: .
CDR3 protein: CSQGSGSPLHF
CDR3 DNA: TGCAGTCAGGGGTCGGGATCACCCCTCCACTTT

clone size: .
V gene: TRBV7-9
J gene: TRBJ1-6
D gene: .
CDR3 protein: CASSLQGLINSPLHF
CDR3 DNA: TGTGCCAGCAGCTTACAGGGGCTCATTAATTCACCCCTCCACTTT

clone size: .
V gene: TRBV5-6
J gene: TRBJ2-1
D gene: TRBD2
CDR3 protein: CASSLLAGGPSEQFF
CDR3 DNA: TGTGCCAGCAGCTTGTTAGCGGGGGGGCCATCTGAGCAGTTCTTC

clone size: .
V gene: TRBV5-6
J gene: TRBJ2-1
D gene: TRBD2
CDR3 protein: CASSLSRRGGLVYFF
CDR3 DNA: TGTGCCAGCAGCTTGTCCAGGCGGGGGGGCCTGGTATATTTCTTC

clone size: .
V gene: TRBV30
J gene: TRBJ2-1
D gene: TRBD2
CDR3 protein: CASRLAGGRGEQFF
CDR3 DNA: TGTGCCTCCCGACTAGCGGGGGGGCGGGGTGAGCAGTTCTTC

clone size: .
V gene: TRBV23-1
J gene: TRBJ1-2
D gene: .
CDR3 protein: CASNAHGTYTF
CDR3 DNA: TGCGCCAGCAATGCACACGGAACCTACACCTTC

clone size: .
V gene: TRBV18
J gene: TRBJ1-1
D gene: .
CDR3 protein: CASHFSGQTMNTEAFF
CDR3 DNA: TGTGCCAGCCATTTTTCCGGACAGACCATGAACACTGAAGCTTTCTTT

clone size: .
V gene: TRBV11-2
J gene: TRBJ1-1
D gene: .
CDR3 protein: CASSPGAHRATEAFF
CDR3 DNA: TGTGCCAGCAGCCCAGGAGCCCACAGGGCAACTGAAGCTTTCTTT

clone size: .
V gene: TRBV5-5
J gene: TRBJ2-1
D gene: TRBD2
CDR3 protein: CASSFYSGGINEQFF
CDR3 DNA: TGTGCCAGCAGCTTCTATAGCGGGGGGATAAATGAGCAGTTCTTC

clone size: .
V gene: TRBV6-5
J gene: TRBJ2-1
D gene: TRBD2
CDR3 protein: CASSYLAGGANEQFF
CDR3 DNA: TGTGCCAGCAGTTACTTAGCGGGGGGGGCGAATGAGCAGTTCTTC

clone size: .
V gene: TRBV7-9
J gene: TRBJ1-2
D gene: TRBD1
CDR3 protein: CASSPRTGYNYGYTF
CDR3 DNA: TGTGCCAGCAGCCCTAGGACAGGATATAACTATGGCTACACCTTC

clone size: .
V gene: TRBV2
J gene: TRBJ2-1
D gene: TRBD1
CDR3 protein: CASSRQGAANEQFF
CDR3 DNA: TGTGCCAGCAGTCGCCAGGGGGCCGCGAATGAGCAGTTCTTC

clone size: .
V gene: TRBV6-1
J gene: TRBJ2-5
D gene: TRBD1
CDR3 protein: CASIDGQAITETQYF
CDR3 DNA: TGTGCCAGCATTGATGGACAGGCCATTACGGAGACCCAGTACTTC